This entry lists 22 T cell receptor beta chains sequenced from one sample in a study of T-cell reconstitution after alpha-beta-depleted transplantation in children. As it was prepared, the TCRbeta library received unique molecular identifiers. Using its own MiXCR run on the PCR reads, TCRdb lists one record per CDR3 protein. Here the sample spans 120,000 to 150,000 distinct CDR3 sequences, 8.5% to 10% being singletons. Here the sequenced sample was PBMCs, mostly from graft donor cells, taken 180 days after TCRalphabeta/CD19-depleted stem cell transplant. These receptors all come from a female patient under 10 years old who had a stem cell transplant for congenital amegakaryocytic thrombocytopenia, so the T cells may come from the graft donor.

At least ten counts were recorded for this clonotype. The chain recombines TRBV7-6 with TRBJ1-2; D gene unclear. V dropped 2 bases and J dropped 4 bases, with 20 bases sitting between them. The CDR3 covers 17 residues. Germline loops: CDR1 SGHVS, CDR2 FNYEAQ. CDR3 in amino acids: CASSLSAARGIFYGYTF. The DNA for the CDR3 is TGTGCCAGCAGCTTATCTGCGGCTCGGGGAATCTTCTATGGCTACACCTTC.

The rearrangement uses TRBV5-1 and TRBJ2-7; D may be TRBD2 (6 bases). In germline, CDR1 is SGHRS, CDR2 YFSETQ. V lost 6 bases and J 0 bases, leaving 13 bases between the germline ends. The CDR3 runs to 14 residues. CDR3 coding DNA: TGCGCCAGCAAATTGGAGGGCAACTCCTACGAGCAGTACTTC. Protein: CASKLEGNSYEQYF. The whole variable domain, filled in from reference TRBV5-1 and TRBJ2-7, reads KAGVTQTPRYLIKTRGQQVTLSCSPISGHRSVSWYQQTPGQGLQFLFEYFSETQRNKGNFPGRFSGRQFSNSRSEMNVSTLELGDSALYLCASKLEGNSYEQYFGPGTRLTVT.

A remark on this clonotype: With a much larger clone just one base away, this may be a read error. V usage is TRBV20-1 and J usage is TRBJ2-1; 12 bases are shared with TRBD2. J gave up 9 bases and V 3 bases, and 12 bases lay outside the gene matches. There are 16 residues in the CDR3. Germline CDR1 reads DFQATT; CDR2 reads SNEGSKA (reference sequence). The DNA of the CDR3 is TGCAGTGCTAGGTGGACTAGCGGGAACCGCTGGGCTGAGCAGTTCTTC. It is translated as CSARWTSGNRWAEQFF.

This clonotype appeared many times. The rearrangement links TRBV29-1 to TRBJ1-5, with unresolved D. The CDR3 runs to 13 residues. V was pared by 6 bases and J by 2 bases, with 11 bases between. Germline CDR1 SQVTM, CDR2 ANQGSEA. CDR3 sequence: CSVAPGGNQPQHF. CDR3 sequence (DNA): TGCAGCGTGGCCCCTGGTGGCAATCAGCCCCAGCATTTT.

This clonotype was found many times. The V and J genes are TRBV12-3 or TRBV12-4 and TRBJ1-5; 10 nucleotides agree with TRBD1. The trim removed 4 bases at V and 7 bases at J, leaving 4 bases unmatched. There are 14 residues in the CDR3. This chain's CDR3 is CASSYGQGGQPQHF. The CDR3, as DNA: TGTGCCAGCAGTTATGGACAGGGGGGACAGCCCCAGCATTTT.

There are many counts of this clonotype. V is TRBV10-3 and J is TRBJ1-3, with a tentative D call TRBD1 (5 bases). Germline loops: CDR1 ENHRY, CDR2 SYGVKD. This CDR3 region has 17 residues. V dropped 9 bases and J dropped 0 bases, with 21 bases sitting between them. The CDR3 sequence is CAIRRDPQSFSGNTIYF. In DNA, the CDR3 is TGTGCCATAAGACGGGACCCCCAGTCATTCTCTGGAAACACCATATATTTT.

This clonotype has a count of ten or more. In DNA, the CDR3 is TGTGCCAGCAGTAGTAGCGTGGACACCGGGGAGCTGTTTTTT. The encoded protein is CASSSSVDTGELFF. The chain has TRBV12-3 or TRBV12-4 and TRBJ2-2, with D perhaps matching TRBD2 (5 bases). V was pared by 5 bases and J by 3 bases, with 10 bases between. This CDR3 has 14 amino acids.

This clonotype was seen ten or more times. CDR3: CASSPTGYTEAFF. The CDR3 coding sequence is TGTGCCAGCTCCCCCACGGGGTACACTGAAGCTTTCTTT. The chain carries TRBV18 and TRBJ1-1, with unresolved D. The germline V gene encodes CDR1 KGHSH and CDR2 LQKENI. Trimming removed 6 bases from V and 3 bases from J, with 11 bases in between. The CDR3 spans 13 residues.

This clonotype has at least ten counts. The chain couples TRBV6-1 to TRBJ2-3; 7 bases are shared with TRBD1. The CDR3 sequence is 13 residues long. CDR1 is MNHNS, CDR2 SASEGT, per germline. J was trimmed by 8 bases and V by 6 bases; bases with no gene match: 8. CDR3: CASRVTGPSTQYF. The CDR3 DNA reads as TGTGCCAGCAGGGTGACAGGGCCTAGTACGCAGTATTTT.

The CDR3 spells CASTLSVSSYNEQFF. Here the CDR3 DNA reads TGTGCCAGCACCTTGAGCGTAAGCTCCTACAATGAGCAGTTCTTC. This chain uses TRBV7-2 with TRBJ2-1, with D hard to call. CDR1 is SGHTA and CDR2 is FQGNSA in the germline V gene. The germline V and J ends were trimmed by 7 bases and 0 bases, with 13 bases remaining between them. The CDR3 spans 15 residues.

A few counts support this clonotype. This rearrangement joins TRBV4-1 to TRBJ2-7; D uncertain. V lost 1 base and J 5 bases, leaving 9 bases between the germline ends. This CDR3 is 13 amino acids long. Germline V gives CDR1 MGHRA, CDR2 YSYEKL. The CDR3 spells CASSQGRADEQYF. The CDR3 region has the DNA TGCGCCAGCAGCCAAGGAAGGGCGGACGAGCAGTACTTC.

This clonotype was found many times. The chain links TRBV20-1 to TRBJ2-3; no firm D call. Trimming cost V 5 bases and J 0 bases, with 24 bases left between them. CDR1 and CDR2 from the germline V gene are DFQATT and SNEGSKA (reference sequence). This CDR3 is built from 18 residues. The CDR3 loop is CSAEDRDPRFRSTDTQYF. Here the CDR3 DNA reads TGCAGTGCTGAGGATAGAGATCCTAGGTTTCGTAGCACAGATACGCAGTATTTT.

The V call is TRBV5-1, the J call TRBJ1-6; D is uncertain. CDR1 is SGHRS and CDR2 is YFSETQ in the germline V gene. V was cut by 1 base and J by 8 bases, with 19 bases left in between. This CDR3 has 17 amino acids. The CDR3 DNA sequence: TGCGCCAGCAGCTTGAGGACCGGGCCAAATATGGATTCACCCCTCCACTTT. It specifies CASSLRTGPNMDSPLHF.

This clonotype was observed many times. The chain links TRBV29-1 to TRBJ2-7; 9 positions agree with TRBD2. In germline, CDR1 is SQVTM, CDR2 ANQGSEA. Germline trimming cut 4 bases from V and 12 bases from J; bases unmatched to any gene: 19. The CDR3 loop spans 15 amino acids. The CDR3 coding sequence is TGCAGCGTTGTTGGGTCTAGCGGGACGGGAACGAGCATGTACTTC. This encodes CSVVGSSGTGTSMYF.

This clonotype was observed many times. The CDR3 DNA is TGTGCCAGCAGCTTACGCGGGGGGCTATCCTACGAGCAGTACTTC. Its protein is CASSLRGGLSYEQYF. The chain employs TRBV7-8 and TRBJ2-7, with 8 bases fitting TRBD2. CDR1 is SGHVS, CDR2 FQNEAQ, per germline. This CDR3 comprises 15 residues. The V and J ends lost 2 bases and 1 base, in that order; junction bases with no gene match: 4.

The chain has TRBV6-5 and TRBJ2-2, with unresolved D. V gave up 6 bases and J gave up 0 bases, with 8 bases separating them. This CDR3 region has 14 residues. Germline CDR1 is MNHEY and CDR2 is SVGAGI. The CDR3, as DNA: TGTGCCAGCAGCCTCTACTCGAACACCGGGGAGCTGTTTTTT. Its translation: CASSLYSNTGELFF.

This clonotype has ten or more counts. The genes are TRBV24-1 and TRBJ1-2; 12 positions agree with TRBD1. Unmatched junction bases numbered 8, after V lost 3 bases and J lost 4 bases. Per germline, CDR1 KGHDR and CDR2 SFDVKD. This CDR3 has 17 residues. The CDR3 coding sequence is TGTGCCACCAGTGATAACATCGGGACAGGGGGCGGCTATGGCTACACCTTC. As protein: CATSDNIGTGGGYGYTF.

This clonotype has a handful of counts. The J gene is TRBJ1-1, the V gene TRBV24-1; D gene uncertain. Trimming removed 3 bases from V and 6 bases from J, with 10 bases in between. Germline CDR1 KGHDR, CDR2 SFDVKD. This CDR3 comprises 13 residues. CDR3 sequence: CATSDLHGAEAFF. The CDR3 DNA sequence: TGTGCCACCAGTGATCTCCACGGGGCTGAAGCTTTCTTT.

This clonotype was recorded at least ten times. The chain has TRBV5-1 and TRBJ2-2; D gene ambiguous. The V and J ends lost 0 bases and 4 bases respectively, with 13 bases between them. The CDR3 consists of 16 residues. Per the germline V gene, CDR1 is SGHRS and CDR2 is YFSETQ. The CDR3: CASSLVGVQVTGELFF. Written as DNA, the CDR3 is TGCGCCAGCAGCTTGGTCGGTGTGCAAGTCACCGGGGAGCTGTTTTTT.

Ten or more counts support this clonotype. The gene calls are TRBV20-1 and TRBJ1-5; a weak D match, TRBD1 (5 bases). V was shortened by 0 bases and J by 3 bases, with 12 bases between the two germline ends. Germline CDR1 is DFQATT and CDR2 is SNEGSKA (reference sequence). The CDR3 runs 15 residues. In nucleotides, the CDR3 is TGCAGTGCTAGAGATGGAGGAGGGGTCAATCAGCCCCAGCATTTT. It yields the protein CSARDGGGVNQPQHF.

This clonotype was counted at least ten times. The rearrangement joins TRBV3-1 to TRBJ2-4, with TRBD2 matching 7 bases. V dropped 2 bases and J dropped 2; count of bases not matched to a gene: 9. The CDR3 contains 17 residues. Germline loops: CDR1 LGHDT, CDR2 YNNKEL (reference sequence). CDR3 in amino acids: CASSQTSVAGSKNIQYF. CDR3 nucleotides: TGTGCCAGCAGCCAAACTTCCGTAGCGGGTTCCAAAAACATTCAGTACTTC. Looking up the rest from reference TRBV3-1 and TRBJ2-4 gives the full variable domain: DTAVSQTPKYLVTQMGNDKSIKCEQNLGHDTMYWYKQDSKKFLKIMFSYNNKELIINETVPNRFSPKSPDKAHLNLHINSLELGDSAVYFCASSQTSVAGSKNIQYFGAGTRLSVL.

In this sample, this clonotype turned up many times. This chain connects TRBV28 to TRBJ2-7, with a weak D call TRBD2 (7 bases). The CDR3 contains 13 residues. V was trimmed by 10 bases and J by 0 bases, leaving 13 bases between them. CDR1 and CDR2 (germline): MDHEN, SYDVKM. In nucleotides, the CDR3 is TGTGCCACCCGGCGGGGGCACTCCTACGAGCAGTACTTC. The encoded protein is CATRRGHSYEQYF.